This T cell receptor beta chain was sequenced during a study of cytomegalovirus exposure and HLA in healthy donors. Broader study findings: Most TCR beta V segments were productive about 87% or about 30% of the time in an earlier analysis. Rare sequences made up most TCRs, while some public TCRs were found in many donors. Only CMV serostatus was available as immune exposure information.

A word on this clone: Its antigen is not identified.

The primer mix had 60 Vbeta and 13 Jbeta primers. Profiling relied on immunoSEQ multiplex PCR, and the TCRdb table lists in-frame clones only, not all of them. The sample has fewer than 100,000 clones; around 73% are singletons. The V gene's germline CDR1 is GTSNPN and CDR2 SVGIG (reference sequence). The V and J ends lost 4 bases and 0 bases respectively, with 12 bases between them. CDR3 size: 14 residues. The sample consisted of PBMCs. The chain uses TRBV30 and TRBJ1-1; D perhaps matches TRBD1 (6 bases). The receptor's source is a woman aged 55 to 70 in good health and CMV-seronegative. The chain's CDR3 is CAWNYRVMNTEAFF. DNA for the CDR3: TGTGCCTGGAACTACAGGGTCATGAACACTGAAGCTTTCTTT. The variable domain in full, completed from reference TRBV30 and TRBJ1-1, reads SQTIHQWPATLVQPVGSPLSLECTVEGTSNPNLYWYRQAAGRGLQLLFYSVGIGQISSEVPQNLSASRPQDRQFILSSKKLLLSDSGFYLCAWNYRVMNTEAFFGQGTRLTVV.